This T cell receptor beta chain appears in the sequencing data of a study of blood T cell repertoires in COVID-19. Using immunoSEQ multiplex PCR, the repertoire was profiled, and TCRdb retains in-frame clones only, with some absent. The sample carries about 350,000 clones, more than 75% recorded once. The clonotype originates from a woman aged 30 to 39 who had recovered from COVID-19. Sample: PBMCs or T cells enriched from blood (not recorded which).

CDR3 coding DNA: TGTGCCAGCAGCTTAAGGTTTCAGTACGGAGGTTCAGGAGGCTACACCTTC. It specifies CASSLRFQYGGSGGYTF. The chain links TRBV7-2 to TRBJ1-2; D is ambiguous. This CDR3 region has 17 residues. The germline CDR1 and CDR2 sequences are SGHTA and FQGNSA. Trimming took 2 bases from V and 8 from J, leaving 24 bases between them.